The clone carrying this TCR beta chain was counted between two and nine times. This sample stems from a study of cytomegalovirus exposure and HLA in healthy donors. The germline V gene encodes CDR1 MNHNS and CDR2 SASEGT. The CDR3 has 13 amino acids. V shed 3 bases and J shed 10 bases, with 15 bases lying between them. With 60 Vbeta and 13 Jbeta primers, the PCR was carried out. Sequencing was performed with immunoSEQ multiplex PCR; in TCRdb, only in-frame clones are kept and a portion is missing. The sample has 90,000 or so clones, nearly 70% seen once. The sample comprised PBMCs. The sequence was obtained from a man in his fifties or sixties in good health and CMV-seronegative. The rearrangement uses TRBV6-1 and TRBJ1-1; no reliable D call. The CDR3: CASSDGSPERAFF. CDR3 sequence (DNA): TGTGCCAGCAGTGATGGATCCCCGGAGAGAGCTTTCTTT.